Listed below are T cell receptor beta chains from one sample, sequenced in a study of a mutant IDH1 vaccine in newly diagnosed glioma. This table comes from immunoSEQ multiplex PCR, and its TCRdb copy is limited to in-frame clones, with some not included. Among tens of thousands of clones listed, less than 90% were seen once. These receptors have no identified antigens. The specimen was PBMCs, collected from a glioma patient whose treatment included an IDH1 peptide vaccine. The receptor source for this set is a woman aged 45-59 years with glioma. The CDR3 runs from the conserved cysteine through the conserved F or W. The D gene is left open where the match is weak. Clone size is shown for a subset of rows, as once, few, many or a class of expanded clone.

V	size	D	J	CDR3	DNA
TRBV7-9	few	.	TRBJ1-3	CASSLAQNSGNTIYF	TGTGCCAGCAGCTTAGCGCAGAACTCTGGAAACACCATATATTTT
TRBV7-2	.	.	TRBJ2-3	CASSLALGPDTQYF	TGTGCCAGCAGCTTAGCCTTAGGGCCCGATACGCAGTATTTT
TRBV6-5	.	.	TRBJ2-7	CASSYSTGINEQYF	TGTGCCAGCAGTTACTCTACAGGGATCAACGAGCAGTACTTC
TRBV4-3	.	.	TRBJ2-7	CASSQVGGGHPHEQYF	TGCGCCAGCAGCCAAGTGGGGGGGGGCCACCCCCACGAGCAGTACTTC
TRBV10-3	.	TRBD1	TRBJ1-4	CAISAQQGVGEKLFF	TGTGCCATCAGTGCCCAACAGGGGGTGGGTGAAAAACTGTTTTTT
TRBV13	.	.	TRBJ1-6	CASSVQSSYNSPLHF	TGTGCCAGCAGTGTTCAGAGCTCCTATAATTCACCCCTCCACTTT
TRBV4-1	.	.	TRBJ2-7	CASSQDTGPYEQYF	TGCGCCAGCAGCCAAGATACAGGCCCCTACGAGCAGTACTTC
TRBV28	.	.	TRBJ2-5	CASSLSRGQKETQYF	TGTGCCAGCAGTTTATCCCGTGGACAGAAAGAGACCCAGTACTTC
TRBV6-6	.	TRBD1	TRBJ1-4	CASSLDRDEKLFF	TGTGCCAGCAGTCTGGACAGGGACGAAAAACTGTTTTTT
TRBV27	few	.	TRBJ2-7	CASTGELEQYF	TGTGCCAGCACCGGTGAACTCGAGCAGTACTTC
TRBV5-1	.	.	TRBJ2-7	CASSLDGSSFYEQYF	TGCGCCAGCAGCTTGGACGGTTCGTCTTTCTACGAGCAGTACTTC
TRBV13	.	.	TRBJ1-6	CASSWGGGSSYNSPLHF	TGTGCCAGCAGCTGGGGTGGCGGTAGCTCCTATAATTCACCCCTCCACTTT
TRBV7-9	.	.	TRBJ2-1	CASSQILHEQFF	TGTGCCAGCAGCCAGATCCTCCATGAGCAGTTCTTC
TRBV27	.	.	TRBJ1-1	CASSLHLANTEAFF	TGTGCCAGCAGTTTACATCTGGCGAACACTGAAGCTTTCTTT
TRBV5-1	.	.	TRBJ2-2	CASSLWTDTGELFF	TGCGCCAGCAGCCTATGGACGGACACCGGGGAGCTGTTTTTT
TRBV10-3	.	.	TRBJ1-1	CAIKRGTSNTEAFF	TGTGCCATCAAAAGGGGAACCTCGAACACTGAAGCTTTCTTT
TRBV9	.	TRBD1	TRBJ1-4	CASSPGGTGGEKLFF	TGTGCCAGCAGCCCTGGCGGGACAGGGGGTGAAAAACTGTTTTTT
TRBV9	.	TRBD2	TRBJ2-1	CASSVRPGLAGGSAYNEQFF	TGTGCCAGCAGCGTCCGCCCGGGACTAGCGGGGGGGTCCGCCTACAATGAGCAGTTCTTC
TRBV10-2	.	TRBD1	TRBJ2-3	CASRGQVTDTQYF	TGCGCCAGCAGGGGACAGGTCACAGATACGCAGTATTTT
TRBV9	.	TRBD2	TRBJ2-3	CASSIGTSTPDTQYF	TGTGCCAGCAGCATAGGGACTAGCACCCCAGATACGCAGTATTTT
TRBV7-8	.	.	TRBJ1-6	CASSLVDNSPLHF	TGTGCCAGCAGCTTAGTCGACAATTCACCCCTCCACTTT
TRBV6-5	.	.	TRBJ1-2	CASGIGEGTARGYTF	TGTGCCAGCGGTATTGGGGAGGGTACTGCCCGTGGCTACACCTTC